The 3 T cell receptor beta chains below were found in one sample sequenced in a study of regulatory T cells in long-lasting Graves disease. Arm-PCR of CDR3 regions and iRepertoire HTBI primers were the basis on which TCR beta libraries were built. TCRdb re-called the multiplex PCR reads with MiXCR, one entry per CDR3 protein. The sample consists of hundreds of thousands of distinct CDR3 sequences, 16% of them appearing once. Time point noted: newly diagnosed GD, antithyroid drugs for less than 3 months. PBMC-derived RNA was used for the TCR library. These data are also associated with another study on T cells in Graves' hyperthyroidism and ophthalmopathy.

The sample here was peripheral blood mononuclear cells (PBMCs), taken at new diagnosis, from a patient treated with antithyroid drugs. The receptors originated from a woman younger than 45 with Graves disease.

This clonotype appeared many times. The genes are TRBV2 and TRBJ2-3, with 7 positions matching TRBD1. J was trimmed by 2 bases and V by 7 bases; bases with no gene match: 6. The CDR3 contains 14 residues. Germline CDR1 SNHLY, CDR2 FYNNEI. CDR3 sequence (DNA): TGTGCCAGCAAAGGGGACAGTTTCACAGATACGCAGTATTTT. The encoded protein is CASKGDSFTDTQYF.

The chain uses TRBV3-1 and TRBJ2-5, with D possibly being TRBD1 (6 bases). Looked up from germline, CDR1 is LGHDT and CDR2 is YNNKEL (reference sequence). Trimming removed 4 bases from V and 4 bases from J, with 19 bases in between. The CDR3 runs to 16 residues. The DNA for the CDR3 is TGTGCCAGCAGCCTCACAGGGTGGGGCCCTTCAGAGACCCAGTACTTC. Translated: CASSLTGWGPSETQYF.

This clonotype was seen ten or more times. V and J are TRBV28 and TRBJ2-4; D not resolved. V lost 5 bases and J 6 bases, leaving 8 bases between the germline ends. Per germline, CDR1 MDHEN and CDR2 SYDVKM. The CDR3 runs 12 residues. The CDR3 bases are TGTGCCAGCAGTACCCCCGGAAACATTCAGTACTTC. It yields the protein CASSTPGNIQYF.